This TCR beta chain appears in the sequencing data of a study of blood T cell repertoires in COVID-19. About the research overall: Samples representing acute and convalescent COVID-19 were sourced from the United States, Italy and Spain. The analysed material was cDNA or gDNA that came from T cells, B-cell-depleted T cells, or PBMCs.

Produced via immunoSEQ multiplex PCR; TCRdb's table is partial and in-frame only. There are 120,000 to 150,000 clones in the sample; around 89% occur only once, and approximately 1.2% lies in the top ten. The CDR3 is 13 amino acids. Trimming left V 5 bases short and J 1 base short, with 8 bases between. Participants' own reports of clinical history determined their cohort assignment. The origin of this receptor is a woman aged 25 to 39 with acute COVID-19. The source material was PBMCs or T cells enriched from blood (not recorded which). This sequence joins TRBV12-3 or TRBV12-4 and TRBJ1-1; the D gene is possibly TRBD1 (5 bases). The CDR3 sequence is CASSAGGNTEAFF. The CDR3 DNA follows: TGTGCCAGCAGTGCGGGGGGGAACACTGAAGCTTTCTTT.